The TCR beta chain under discussion was sequenced for a study of cytomegalovirus exposure and HLA in healthy donors. Study-wide points: An analysis was carried out later, and it reportedly showed fewer N-insertions in an Asian-associated ancestry cluster than the approximately 680-donor mean.

The PCR used 60 Vbeta and 13 Jbeta primers. How the authors handled the data: The authors later counted roughly 87 million unique TCR beta chains, 9.5 million to 11 million of them shared. The repertoire was sequenced with immunoSEQ multiplex PCR; TCRdb's copy has only in-frame clones and lacks some. V, J and clone size reflect that table, while D and trimming were determined from the DNA. The sample lists roughly 190,000 clones, roughly four fifths occurring once. Turning to this clone: Its target is not known.

The germline V gene encodes CDR1 MNHEY and CDR2 SMNVEV (reference sequence). Trimming shortened V by 2 bases and J by 5 bases, and 5 bases separated the two germline ends. This CDR3 is built from 12 residues. Sequenced material: PBMCs. This chain uses TRBV27 with TRBJ2-3; D might be TRBD1 (5 bases). This TCR was sampled from a woman younger than 45 in good health and CMV-seropositive. CDR3 in DNA: TGTGCCAGCAGTTTACAGGGAGATACGCAGTATTTT. Protein product: CASSLQGDTQYF.